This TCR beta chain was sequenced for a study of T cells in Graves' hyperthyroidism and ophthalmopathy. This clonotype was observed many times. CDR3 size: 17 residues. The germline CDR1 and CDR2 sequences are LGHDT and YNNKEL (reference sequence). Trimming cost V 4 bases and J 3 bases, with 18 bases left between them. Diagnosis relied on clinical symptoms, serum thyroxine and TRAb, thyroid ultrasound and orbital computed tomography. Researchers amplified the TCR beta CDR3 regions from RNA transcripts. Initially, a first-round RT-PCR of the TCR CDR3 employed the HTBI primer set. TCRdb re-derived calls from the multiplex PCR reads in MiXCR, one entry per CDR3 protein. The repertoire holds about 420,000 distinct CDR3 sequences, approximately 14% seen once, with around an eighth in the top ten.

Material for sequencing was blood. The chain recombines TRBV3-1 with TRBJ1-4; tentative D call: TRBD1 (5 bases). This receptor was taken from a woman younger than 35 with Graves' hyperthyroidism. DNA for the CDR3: TGTGCCAGCAGCCCTAGGGGATTGGGGAAGCCTAATGAAAAACTGTTTTTT. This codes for CASSPRGLGKPNEKLFF.